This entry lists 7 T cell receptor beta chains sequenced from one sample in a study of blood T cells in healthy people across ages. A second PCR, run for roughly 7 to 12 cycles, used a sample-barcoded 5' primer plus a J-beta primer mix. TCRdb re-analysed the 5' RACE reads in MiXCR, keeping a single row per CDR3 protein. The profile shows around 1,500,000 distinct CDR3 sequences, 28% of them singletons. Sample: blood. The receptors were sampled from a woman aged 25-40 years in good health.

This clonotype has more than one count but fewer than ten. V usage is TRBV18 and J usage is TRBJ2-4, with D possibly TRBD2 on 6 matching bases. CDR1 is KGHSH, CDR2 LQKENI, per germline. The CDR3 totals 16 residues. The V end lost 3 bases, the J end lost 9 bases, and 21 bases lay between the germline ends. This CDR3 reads CASSPTPGEQGVIQYF. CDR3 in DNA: TGTGCCAGCTCACCGACCCCGGGGGAGCAAGGTGTCATTCAGTACTTC.

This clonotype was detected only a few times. CDR3 nucleotides: TGTGCTAGTGGTTCAACAGGGGTGACTGGAGAGACCCAGTACTTC. Translating it yields CASGSTGVTGETQYF. The chain recombines TRBV12-5 with TRBJ2-5; 7 nucleotides match TRBD1. V was clipped by 4 bases and J by 4 bases; unmatched bases: 9. This CDR3 is 15 amino acids long. In germline, CDR1 is LGHNT, CDR2 FRNRAP.

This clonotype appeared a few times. CDR3 protein: CASSHNSGSFSDQFF. The CDR3 bases are TGTGCCAGCAGCCACAATAGCGGGAGTTTTTCCGATCAGTTCTTC. The chain links TRBV7-2 to TRBJ2-1; TRBD2 matches 9 bases. The V and J ends lost 5 bases and 13 bases, in that order; junction bases with no gene match: 15. Germline values: CDR1 SGHTA, CDR2 FQGNSA. This CDR3 comprises 15 residues.

Here the CDR3 reads CASSAETGVGAFF. The CDR3 coding sequence is TGTGCCAGCAGCGCAGAGACGGGCGTGGGGGCTTTCTTT. The chain joins TRBV11-2 to TRBJ1-1; D remains unclear. The CDR3 has 13 residues. The germline V gene has CDR1 SGHAT and CDR2 FQNNGV. V lost 5 bases and J 11 bases, leaving 18 bases between the germline ends.

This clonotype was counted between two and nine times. This chain's CDR3 is CASSKDRGHYEQYF. CDR3 coding DNA: TGTGCCAGCAGCAAGGACAGGGGGCACTACGAGCAGTACTTC. The V gene is TRBV12-3 or TRBV12-4, the J gene TRBJ2-7; TRBD1 matches 11 bases. The CDR3 sequence is 14 residues long. V dropped 6 bases and J dropped 3; count of bases not matched to a gene: 4.

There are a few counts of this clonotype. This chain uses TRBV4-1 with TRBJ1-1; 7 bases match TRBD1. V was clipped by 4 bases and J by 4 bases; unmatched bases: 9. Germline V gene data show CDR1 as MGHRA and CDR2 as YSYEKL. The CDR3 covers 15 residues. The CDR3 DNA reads TGCGCCAGCAGCCTGACCCGACAGGGATTCACTGAAGCTTTCTTT. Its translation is CASSLTRQGFTEAFF.

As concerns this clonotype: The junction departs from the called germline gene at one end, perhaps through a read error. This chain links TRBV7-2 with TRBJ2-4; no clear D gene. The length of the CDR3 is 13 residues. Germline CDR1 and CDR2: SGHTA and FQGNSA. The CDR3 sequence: CVSSLVRMAVAYF. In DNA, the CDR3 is TGTGTCAGCAGCTTAGTCCGAATGGCAGTCGCGTACTTC.